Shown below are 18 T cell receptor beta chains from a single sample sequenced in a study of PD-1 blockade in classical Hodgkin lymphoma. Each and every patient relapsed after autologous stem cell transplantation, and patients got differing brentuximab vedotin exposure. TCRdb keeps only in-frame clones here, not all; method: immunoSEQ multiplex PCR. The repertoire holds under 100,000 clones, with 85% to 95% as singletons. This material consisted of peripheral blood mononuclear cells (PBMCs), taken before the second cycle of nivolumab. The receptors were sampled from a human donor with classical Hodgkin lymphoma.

The CDR3 nucleotides read TGCGCCAGCAGCCTGGGACAGACTGGAAACACCATATATTTT. It translates to CASSLGQTGNTIYF. The chain couples TRBV5-1 to TRBJ1-3; TRBD1 aligns across 7 bases. Germline V gene lookup returns CDR1 SGHRS and CDR2 YFSETQ. The CDR3 totals 14 residues. J gave up 2 bases and V 4 bases, and 3 bases lay outside the gene matches.

The chain's CDR3 is CASSPYSGSPTDTQYF. Here the CDR3 DNA reads TGTGCCAGCAGCCCTTATAGCGGGAGTCCGACAGATACGCAGTATTTT. The V call is TRBV27, the J call TRBJ2-3; 9 positions match TRBD2. V trimming: 6 bases; J trimming: 3 bases; junction bases outside the gene matches: 10. This CDR3 comprises 16 residues. Looked up from germline, CDR1 is MNHEY and CDR2 is SMNVEV (reference sequence).

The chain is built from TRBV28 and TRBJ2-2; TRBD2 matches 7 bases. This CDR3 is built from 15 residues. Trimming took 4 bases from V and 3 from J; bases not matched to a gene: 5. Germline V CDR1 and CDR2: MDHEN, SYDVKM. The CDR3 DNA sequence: TGTGCCAGCAGTTCTGGGGGGAGGGACACCGGGGAGCTGTTTTTT. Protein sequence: CASSSGGRDTGELFF.

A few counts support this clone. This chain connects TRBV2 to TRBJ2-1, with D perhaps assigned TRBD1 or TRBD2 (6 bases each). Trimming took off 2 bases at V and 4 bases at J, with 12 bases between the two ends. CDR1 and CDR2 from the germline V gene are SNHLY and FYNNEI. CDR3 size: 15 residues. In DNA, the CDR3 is TGTGCCAGCAGTGAACTAGGGGGGCTTTACAATGAGCAGTTCTTC. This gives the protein CASSELGGLYNEQFF.

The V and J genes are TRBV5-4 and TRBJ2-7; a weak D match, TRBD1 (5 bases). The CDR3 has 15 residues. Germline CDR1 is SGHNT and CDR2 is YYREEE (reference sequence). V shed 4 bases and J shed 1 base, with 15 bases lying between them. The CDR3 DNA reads TGTGCCAGCAGCCGGATAGGGGATCTATCCTACGAGCAGTACTTC. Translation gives CASSRIGDLSYEQYF. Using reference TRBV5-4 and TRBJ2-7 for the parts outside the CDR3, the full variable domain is ETGVTQSPTHLIKTRGQQVTLRCSSQSGHNTVSWYQQALGQGPQFIFQYYREEENGRGNFPPRFSGLQFPNYSSELNVNALELDDSALYLCASSRIGDLSYEQYFGPGTRLTVT.

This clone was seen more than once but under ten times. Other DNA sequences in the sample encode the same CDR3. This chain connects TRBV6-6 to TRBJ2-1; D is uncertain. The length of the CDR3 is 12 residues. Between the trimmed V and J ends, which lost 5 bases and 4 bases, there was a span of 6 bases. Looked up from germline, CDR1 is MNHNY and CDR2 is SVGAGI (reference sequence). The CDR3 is CASSRPYNEQFF. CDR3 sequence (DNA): TGTGCCAGCAGTCGACCGTACAATGAGCAGTTCTTC.

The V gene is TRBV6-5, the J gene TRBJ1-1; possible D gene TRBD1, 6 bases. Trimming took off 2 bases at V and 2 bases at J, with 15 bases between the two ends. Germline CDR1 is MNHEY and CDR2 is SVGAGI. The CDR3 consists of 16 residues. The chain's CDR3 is CASSYRRPDRNTEAFF. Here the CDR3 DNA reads TGTGCCAGCAGTTACCGACGACCGGACAGAAACACTGAAGCTTTCTTT.

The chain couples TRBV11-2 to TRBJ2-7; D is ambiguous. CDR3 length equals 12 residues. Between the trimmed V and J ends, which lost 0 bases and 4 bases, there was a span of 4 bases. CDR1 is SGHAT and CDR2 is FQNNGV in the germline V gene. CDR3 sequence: CASSLDQYEQYF. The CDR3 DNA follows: TGTGCCAGCAGCTTAGACCAGTACGAGCAGTACTTC.

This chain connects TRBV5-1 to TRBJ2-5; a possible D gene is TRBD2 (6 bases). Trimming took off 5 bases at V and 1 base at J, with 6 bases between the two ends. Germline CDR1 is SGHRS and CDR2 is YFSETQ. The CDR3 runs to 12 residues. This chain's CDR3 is CASREGQETQYF. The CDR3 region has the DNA TGCGCCAGCAGGGAGGGCCAAGAGACCCAGTACTTC.

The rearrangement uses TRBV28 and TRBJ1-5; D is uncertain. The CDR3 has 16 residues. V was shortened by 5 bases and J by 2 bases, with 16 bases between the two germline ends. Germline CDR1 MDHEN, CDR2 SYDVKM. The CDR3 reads CASSETRTPGNQPQHF. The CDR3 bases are TGTGCCAGCAGTGAGACCCGGACCCCGGGCAATCAGCCCCAGCATTTT.

The CDR3 reads CASSFSSGRVGDTQYF. The CDR3 nucleotides are TGTGCCAGCAGCTTTTCTAGCGGGAGAGTTGGGGATACGCAGTATTTT. The chain recombines TRBV7-9 with TRBJ2-3, with 10 bases fitting TRBD2. Trimming took 3 bases from V and 6 from J; bases not matched to a gene: 9. The CDR3 is made up of 16 amino acids. The germline gives CDR1 SEHNR, CDR2 FQNEAQ (reference sequence). The full variable domain, rest sourced from reference TRBV7-9 and TRBJ2-3, is DTGVSQNPRHKITKRGQNVTFRCDPISEHNRLYWYRQTLGQGPEFLTYFQNEAQLEKSRLLSDRFSAERPKGSFSTLEIQRTEQGDSAMYLCASSFSSGRVGDTQYFGPGTRLTVL.

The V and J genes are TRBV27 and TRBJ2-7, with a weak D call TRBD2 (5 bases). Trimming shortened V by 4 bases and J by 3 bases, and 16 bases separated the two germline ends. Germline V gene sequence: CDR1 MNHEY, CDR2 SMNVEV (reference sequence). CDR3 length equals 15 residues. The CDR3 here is CASSSPSGRVYEQYF. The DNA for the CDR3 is TGTGCCAGCAGTTCTCCTTCGGGAAGGGTCTACGAGCAGTACTTC.

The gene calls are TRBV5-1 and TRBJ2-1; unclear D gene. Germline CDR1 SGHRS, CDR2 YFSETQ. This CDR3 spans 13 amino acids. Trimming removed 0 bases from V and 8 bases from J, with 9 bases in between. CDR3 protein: CASSLVSRDEQFF. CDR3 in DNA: TGCGCCAGCAGCTTGGTATCTAGGGATGAGCAGTTCTTC. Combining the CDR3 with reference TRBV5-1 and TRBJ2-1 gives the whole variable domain KAGVTQTPRYLIKTRGQQVTLSCSPISGHRSVSWYQQTPGQGLQFLFEYFSETQRNKGNFPGRFSGRQFSNSRSEMNVSTLELGDSALYLCASSLVSRDEQFFGPGTRLTVL.

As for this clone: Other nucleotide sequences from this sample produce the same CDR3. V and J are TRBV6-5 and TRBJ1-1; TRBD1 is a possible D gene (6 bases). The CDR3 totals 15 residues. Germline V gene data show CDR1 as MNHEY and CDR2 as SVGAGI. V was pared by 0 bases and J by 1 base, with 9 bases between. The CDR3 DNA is TGTGCCAGCAGTTACTCGCAGACAGGGAACACTGAAGCTTTCTTT. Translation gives CASSYSQTGNTEAFF.

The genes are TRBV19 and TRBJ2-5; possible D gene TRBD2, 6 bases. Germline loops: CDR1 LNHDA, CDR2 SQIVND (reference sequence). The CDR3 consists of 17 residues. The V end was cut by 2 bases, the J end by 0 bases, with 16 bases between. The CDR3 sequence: CASSILSGGNYQETQYF. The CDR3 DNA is TGTGCCAGTAGTATACTTTCTGGCGGGAATTACCAAGAGACCCAGTACTTC.

The CDR3 DNA reads TGTGCCAGTAGTAACAAAGGGACAGGGGGCACGGAGACCCAGTACTTC. Encoded protein: CASSNKGTGGTETQYF. The V call is TRBV19, the J call TRBJ2-5; 12 bases fit TRBD1. This CDR3 contains 16 residues. CDR1 and CDR2 (germline): LNHDA, SQIVND (reference sequence). V lost 4 bases, J lost 5 bases, and 8 bases stayed unmatched.

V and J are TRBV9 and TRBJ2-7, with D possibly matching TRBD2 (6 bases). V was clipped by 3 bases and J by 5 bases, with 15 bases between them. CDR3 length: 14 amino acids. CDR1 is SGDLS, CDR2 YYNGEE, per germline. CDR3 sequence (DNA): TGTGCCAGCAGCGCGACTAGTTCTTGGCACGAGCAGTACTTC. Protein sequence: CASSATSSWHEQYF.

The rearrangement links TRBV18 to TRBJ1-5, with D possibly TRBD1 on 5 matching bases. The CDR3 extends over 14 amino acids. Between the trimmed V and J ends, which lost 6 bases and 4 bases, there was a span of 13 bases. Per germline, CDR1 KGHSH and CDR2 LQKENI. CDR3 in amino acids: CASSGKRGNQPQHF. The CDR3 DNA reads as TGTGCCAGCTCGGGGAAACGGGGGAATCAGCCCCAGCATTTT.